Listed here is a single T cell receptor beta chain. What it binds is unknown. The data are from a study of cytomegalovirus exposure and HLA in healthy donors. The PCR made use of 60 Vbeta and 13 Jbeta primers. Authors' data handling: Roughly 11 million shared chains were among roughly 81 million unique TCR beta chains counted in a later analysis. Assay: immunoSEQ multiplex PCR; the TCRdb copy retains only in-frame clones and omits some. V, J and clone size reflect that table, while D and trimming were determined from the DNA. The sample yields 90,000 to 140,000 clones, more than 60% seen once. Study conclusions and caveats: Productive rates of about 90% or about 30% were seen for most TCR beta V segments in an earlier analysis. Immune exposure was documented only through CMV serostatus.

This CDR3 has 16 residues. Germline V gives CDR1 WSHSY, CDR2 SAAADI. Germline trimming cut 7 bases from V and 5 bases from J; bases unmatched to any gene: 16. V is TRBV10-2 and J is TRBJ1-2, with 7 positions matching TRBD1. This TCR was recovered from a man aged 30-40 years in good health and CMV-seronegative. The sequencing sample was made of PBMCs. Here the CDR3 reads CASINRDSRRRYGYTF. CDR3 bases: TGCGCCAGCATAAACCGGGACAGCCGACGTAGATATGGCTACACCTTC.